One and the same sample provided the 19 T cell receptor beta chains below, sequenced in a study of early T cells in non-severe SARS-CoV-2 infection. TCRdb fed the 5' RACE reads into MiXCR, producing one record per CDR3 protein. The top ten hold over 8% of the sample, which has tens of thousands of distinct CDR3 sequences, 8% seen once. What was sequenced was whole blood. The receptors were gathered from an adult who was a healthcare worker with PCR-confirmed SARS-CoV-2 infection or an uninfected control (not recorded which).

The chain employs TRBV10-3 and TRBJ2-3, with D unresolved. V lost 5 bases and J lost 3, with 3 bases in between. The CDR3 has 11 residues. Germline lookup yields CDR1 ENHRY and CDR2 SYGVKD. DNA of the CDR3: TGTGCCATCAGTTCGACAGATACGCAGTATTTT. It specifies CAISSTDTQYF.

At least ten counts were recorded for this clonotype. V gene TRBV18 combines with J gene TRBJ2-7; 7 nucleotides line up with TRBD1. The junction had 9 bases not matched to a gene; V was cut back by 8 bases and J by 2 bases. The CDR3 is 14 amino acids. The germline CDR1 and CDR2 sequences are KGHSH and LQKENI. The CDR3 reads CASTGQATPYEQYF. The CDR3 region has the DNA TGTGCCAGCACCGGACAGGCAACCCCCTACGAGCAGTACTTC.

The rearrangement joins TRBV5-1 to TRBJ1-5; D not resolved. This CDR3 region has 13 residues. Deletions cut 1 base from V and 6 bases from J, with 8 bases between. Germline V gives CDR1 SGHRS, CDR2 YFSETQ. The CDR3 bases are TGCGCCAGCAGCTTGTTGATGGGTCAGCCCCAGCATTTT. This encodes CASSLLMGQPQHF.

V usage is TRBV11-3 and J usage is TRBJ2-3; either TRBD1 or TRBD2 may fit D (5 bases each). Germline CDR1 is SGHNT and CDR2 is YENEEA. The V gene lost 6 bases and the J gene lost 2 bases, with 15 bases spanning the gap. This CDR3 spans 15 amino acids. CDR3 loop: CASSFRGQTTDTQYF. In DNA, the CDR3 is TGTGCCAGCAGTTTCCGGGGCCAAACCACAGATACGCAGTATTTT.

The rearrangement uses TRBV27 and TRBJ1-2; 7 bases agree with TRBD1. V trimming: 4 bases; J trimming: 7 bases; junction bases outside the gene matches: 15. The germline CDR1 and CDR2 sequences are MNHEY and SMNVEV (reference sequence). The CDR3 length is 16 residues. The CDR3 region has the DNA TGTGCCAGCAGTTCCTCCTCACTGACAGGGAATTCTGGCTACACCTTC. It codes for CASSSSSLTGNSGYTF.

This clonotype has a count of ten or more. The CDR3, as DNA: TGTGCCAGCAGTTTTAGGACTAGCGGGAGGGCCAAAAACATTCAGTACTTC. The encoded protein is CASSFRTSGRAKNIQYF. The chain recombines TRBV12-3 or TRBV12-4 with TRBJ2-4, with 14 positions matching TRBD2. J gave up 1 base and V 3 bases, and 2 bases lay outside the gene matches. The CDR3 loop spans 17 amino acids.

The table lists this clonotype with many counts. The chain carries TRBV20-1 and TRBJ2-5; a weak D match, TRBD1 (6 bases). Trimming cost V 5 bases and J 4 bases, with 17 bases left between them. Germline CDR1 is DFQATT and CDR2 is SNEGSKA (reference sequence). The CDR3 sequence is 14 residues long. The CDR3 reads CSAVQGSLRETQYF. The DNA of the CDR3 is TGCAGTGCTGTACAGGGTTCCCTGAGAGAGACCCAGTACTTC.

This clonotype has at least ten counts. The chain couples TRBV4-2 to TRBJ2-7; the D is unclear. CDR1 is LGHNA, CDR2 YNFKEQ, per germline. The CDR3 has 15 amino acids. The V and J ends lost 0 bases and 2 bases respectively, with 11 bases between them. CDR3 coding DNA: TGTGCCAGCAGCCAAGATCGTACAGCAACCTACGAGCAGTACTTC. Its protein is CASSQDRTATYEQYF.

This clonotype was seen more than once but under ten times. J is TRBJ2-5 and V is TRBV18, with D perhaps matching TRBD1 (6 bases). Trimming pared 3 bases from V and 5 bases from J, leaving 19 bases between. This CDR3 contains 16 residues. The germline CDR1 and CDR2 sequences are KGHSH and LQKENI. Here the CDR3 DNA reads TGTGCCAGCTCACCCTTGACAGGTTGGGGCGCGGAGACCCAGTACTTC. This sequence encodes CASSPLTGWGAETQYF.

This clonotype was counted between two and nine times. The J gene is TRBJ2-2, the V gene TRBV28, with TRBD1 as a possible D gene (5 bases). CDR3 size: 15 residues. Germline V gives CDR1 MDHEN, CDR2 SYDVKM. V shed 1 base and J shed 2 bases, with 8 bases lying between them. Here the CDR3 DNA reads TGTGCCAGCAGTTTATTCGACAGCAACACCGGGGAGCTGTTTTTT. This translates into CASSLFDSNTGELFF. The complete variable domain, with remaining parts taken from reference TRBV28 and TRBJ2-2, reads DVKVTQSSRYLVKRTGEKVFLECVQDMDHENMFWYRQDPGLGLRLIYFSYDVKMKEKGDIPEGYSVSREKKERFSLILESASTNQTSMYLCASSLFDSNTGELFFGEGSRLTVL.

Comments on this clonotype: At one of its ends the junction is not consistent with the germline gene, which may arise from a read error. The chain carries TRBV12-3 or TRBV12-4 and TRBJ1-2; D uncertain. The CDR3 totals 12 residues. The CDR3 spells CASTLTAYGDTF. The CDR3 DNA is TGTGCCAGCACCCTGACGGCCTATGGCGACACCTTC.

This clonotype was seen at least ten times. J is TRBJ2-7 and V is TRBV12-3 or TRBV12-4; TRBD1 is a possible D gene (6 bases). V dropped 0 bases and J dropped 4 bases, with 10 bases sitting between them. The CDR3 spans 14 residues. The DNA of the CDR3 is TGTGCCAGCAGTTTAGCGGGACACCAATACGAGCAGTACTTC. Residues: CASSLAGHQYEQYF.

The V call is TRBV28, the J call TRBJ1-5; D gene uncertain. The CDR3 consists of 14 residues. From germline, CDR1 is MDHEN and CDR2 SYDVKM. Trimming took 3 bases from V and 3 from J, leaving 9 bases between them. The CDR3 coding sequence is TGTGCCAGCAGTTTGGAGGGAGACAATCAGCCCCAGCATTTT. Translating gives CASSLEGDNQPQHF.

This clonotype was seen more than once but under ten times. V usage is TRBV19 and J usage is TRBJ2-3; no reliable D call. CDR3 size: 12 residues. Trimming took off 4 bases at V and 5 bases at J, with 7 bases between the two ends. The germline gives CDR1 LNHDA, CDR2 SQIVND (reference sequence). CDR3 in DNA: TGTGCCAGTAGTACGCACCGAGATACGCAGTATTTT. Translation gives CASSTHRDTQYF.

This clonotype was recorded a few times. Germline is not matched at one junction end, which may reflect a read error. The chain uses TRBV7-7 and TRBJ2-3; 10 positions match TRBD2. This CDR3 is 17 amino acids long. The germline V gene encodes CDR1 SSHAT and CDR2 FNYEAQ (reference sequence). The CDR3 region is CASSPSGLASGADTQYF. DNA for the CDR3: TGTGCTAGCAGCCCCTCGGGACTAGCGAGTGGGGCAGATACGCAGTATTTT.

This clonotype showed up just once. A much larger clonotype is one base distant, so this may be a read error. This sequence joins TRBV20-1 and TRBJ2-7; a weak D match, TRBD1 (5 bases). Trimming removed 5 bases at V and 3 bases at J, with 11 bases between. CDR3 length: 12 amino acids. Germline values: CDR1 DFQATT, CDR2 SNEGSKA (reference sequence). The CDR3 reads CSAESQGYEQYF. CDR3 sequence (DNA): TGCAGTGCTGAGAGCCAGGGCTACGAGCAGTACTTC.

This clonotype appeared a few times. The chain recombines TRBV10-3 with TRBJ2-7; D is uncertain. This CDR3 is 14 amino acids long. V dropped 2 bases and J dropped 3 bases, with 11 bases sitting between them. Per germline, CDR1 ENHRY and CDR2 SYGVKD. The CDR3 DNA is TGTGCCATCAGTGAGGGATTGGGCCTCTACGAGCAGTACTTC. It is translated as CAISEGLGLYEQYF.

This clonotype was detected many times. The chain links TRBV30 to TRBJ1-2; D possibly corresponds to TRBD1 (6 bases). Germline V gene lookup returns CDR1 GTSNPN and CDR2 SVGIG (reference sequence). Trimming took 1 base from V and 5 from J, leaving 11 bases between them. The CDR3 covers 13 residues. The CDR3 DNA follows: TGTGCCTGGAGTGCGGACAGCCAATATGGCTACACCTTC. This encodes CAWSADSQYGYTF.

V and J are TRBV6-6 and TRBJ2-2; D may be TRBD2 (5 bases). Germline V lookup: CDR1 MNHNY, CDR2 SVGAGI (reference sequence). V lost 5 bases and J 7 bases, leaving 17 bases between the germline ends. This CDR3 spans 15 amino acids. CDR3 sequence (DNA): TGTGCCAGCAGTAACGGACCTCAGGAGGACGGGGAGCTGTTTTTT. Encoded protein: CASSNGPQEDGELFF.